Sequencing of this TCR beta chain was carried out in a study of blood T cells in healthy people across ages. The germline V gene encodes CDR1 SEHNR and CDR2 FQNEAQ (reference sequence). The CDR3 length is 15 residues. V was clipped by 3 bases and J by 6 bases; unmatched bases: 8. Together with a sample-barcoded 5' primer, a J-beta primer mix was included in a second PCR lasting about 6 to 11 cycles. MiXCR was run by TCRdb on the 5' RACE reads, yielding one entry per CDR3 protein. Counted here are some 1.5 million distinct CDR3 sequences, about 30% occurring once; the ten biggest clones make up about 7.7%.

The receptor's source is a woman aged 30 to 39 in good health. Sample: blood. The chain is built from TRBV7-9 and TRBJ2-1, with 7 bases matching TRBD2. The CDR3 here is CASSFSTSLVNEQFF. The CDR3 DNA is TGTGCCAGCAGCTTCTCGACTAGCTTGGTCAATGAGCAGTTCTTC.